This TCR beta chain was captured by sequencing in a study of regulatory T cells in long-lasting Graves disease. Study in general: Those with persistent Graves' disease had received antithyroid drugs for over 5 years with positive TSH receptor antibodies.

Time point described: persistent/refractory GD, antithyroid drugs over 5 years with positive TRAb. From RNA extracted from PBMCs, the TCR library was made. Building of the TCR beta libraries involved iRepertoire HTBI primers and Arm-PCR of CDR3 regions. TCRdb redid the calling of the multiplex PCR reads with MiXCR, one entry per CDR3 protein. Of hundreds of thousands of distinct CDR3 sequences in the sample, under 25% were seen once. The CDR3 is 16 amino acids. Trimming removed 2 bases from V and 5 bases from J, with 16 bases in between. Germline CDR1 and CDR2: SGHTS and YDEGEE. The sequenced sample was peripheral blood mononuclear cells (PBMCs), obtained when the disease was refractory, from a patient treated with antithyroid drugs. The genes are TRBV5-8 and TRBJ2-2, with a weak D call TRBD1 (5 bases). This sequence was found in a female donor with Graves disease. CDR3 residues: CASSFYRSRKTGELFF. The CDR3 DNA reads TGTGCCAGCAGCTTTTACAGGTCCCGTAAGACCGGGGAGCTGTTTTTT. The full variable domain, completed using reference TRBV5-8 and TRBJ2-2, is EAGVTQSPTHLIKTRGQQATLRCSPISGHTSVYWYQQALGLGLQFLLWYDEGEERNRGNFPPRFSGRQFPNYSSELNVNALELEDSALYLCASSFYRSRKTGELFFGEGSRLTVL.